This T cell receptor beta chain is drawn from a study of control samples from healthy donors and cancer patients. The CDR3 is made up of 15 amino acids. Germline CDR1 is SGDLS and CDR2 is YYNGEE. The J segment lost 4 bases and the V segment lost 0 bases, leaving 1 base of the junction unmatched. Assay: immunoSEQ multiplex PCR; the TCRdb copy retains only in-frame clones and omits some. The sample contains 100,000 to 150,000 clones, roughly 92% of which appear only once. The V call is TRBV9, the J call TRBJ1-2; 12 bases are shared with TRBD1. The source of this sequence is a young man in good health. Sequenced: blood. The CDR3 sequence: CASSVVGQGAYGYTF. The DNA for the CDR3 is TGTGCCAGCAGCGTAGTGGGACAGGGGGCCTATGGCTACACCTTC.